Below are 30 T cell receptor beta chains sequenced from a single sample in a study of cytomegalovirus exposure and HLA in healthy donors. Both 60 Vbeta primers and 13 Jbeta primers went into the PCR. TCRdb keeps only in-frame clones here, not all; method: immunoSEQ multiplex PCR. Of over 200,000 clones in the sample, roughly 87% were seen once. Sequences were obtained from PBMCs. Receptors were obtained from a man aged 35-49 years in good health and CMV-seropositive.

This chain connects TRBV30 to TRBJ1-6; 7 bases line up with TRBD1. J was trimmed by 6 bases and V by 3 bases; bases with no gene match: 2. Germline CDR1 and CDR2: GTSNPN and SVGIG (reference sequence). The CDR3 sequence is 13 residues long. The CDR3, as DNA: TGTGCCTGGAGGCGGGACAGTAATTCACCCCTCCACTTT. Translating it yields CAWRRDSNSPLHF. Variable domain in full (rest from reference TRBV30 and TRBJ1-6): SQTIHQWPATLVQPVGSPLSLECTVEGTSNPNLYWYRQAAGRGLQLLFYSVGIGQISSEVPQNLSASRPQDRQFILSSKKLLLSDSGFYLCAWRRDSNSPLHFGNGTRLTVT.

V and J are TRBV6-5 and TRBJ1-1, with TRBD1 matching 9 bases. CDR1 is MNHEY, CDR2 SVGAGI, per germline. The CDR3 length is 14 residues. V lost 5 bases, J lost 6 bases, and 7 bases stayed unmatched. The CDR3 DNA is TGTGCCAGCAGTGCCACAGGGGGCGGGTCTGAAGCTTTCTTT. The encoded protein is CASSATGGGSEAFF.

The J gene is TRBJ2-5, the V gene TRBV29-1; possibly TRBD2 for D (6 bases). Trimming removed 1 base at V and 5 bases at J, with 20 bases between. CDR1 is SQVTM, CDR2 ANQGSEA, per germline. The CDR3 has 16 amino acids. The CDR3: CSVEGILTGEGETQYF. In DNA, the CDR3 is TGCAGCGTTGAAGGGATCCTTACGGGAGAAGGCGAGACCCAGTACTTC. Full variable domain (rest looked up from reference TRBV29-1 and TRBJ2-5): SAVISQKPSRDICQRGTSLTIQCQVDSQVTMMFWYRQQPGQSLTLIATANQGSEATYESGFVIDKFPISRPNLTFSTLTVSNMSPEDSSIYLCSVEGILTGEGETQYFGPGTRLLVL.

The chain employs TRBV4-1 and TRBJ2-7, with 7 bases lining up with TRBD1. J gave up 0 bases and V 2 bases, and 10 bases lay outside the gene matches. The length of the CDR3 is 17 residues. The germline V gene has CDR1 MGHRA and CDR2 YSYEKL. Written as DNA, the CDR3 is TGCGCCAGCAGCCAACCATGGGACAGTCAGAGCTCCTACGAGCAGTACTTC. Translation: CASSQPWDSQSSYEQYF.

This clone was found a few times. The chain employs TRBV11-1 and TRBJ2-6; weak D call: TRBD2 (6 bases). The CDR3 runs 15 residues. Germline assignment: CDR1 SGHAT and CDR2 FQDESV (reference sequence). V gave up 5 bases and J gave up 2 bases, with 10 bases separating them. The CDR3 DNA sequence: TGTGCCAGCAGCCAGGGACTGGCTGGGGCCAACGTCCTGACTTTC. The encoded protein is CASSQGLAGANVLTF.

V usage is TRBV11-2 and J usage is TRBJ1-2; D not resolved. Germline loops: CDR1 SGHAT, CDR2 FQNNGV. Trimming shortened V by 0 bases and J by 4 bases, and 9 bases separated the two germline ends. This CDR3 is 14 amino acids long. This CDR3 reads CASSLDSVPYGYTF. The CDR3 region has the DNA TGTGCCAGCAGCTTAGACTCGGTACCCTATGGCTACACCTTC.

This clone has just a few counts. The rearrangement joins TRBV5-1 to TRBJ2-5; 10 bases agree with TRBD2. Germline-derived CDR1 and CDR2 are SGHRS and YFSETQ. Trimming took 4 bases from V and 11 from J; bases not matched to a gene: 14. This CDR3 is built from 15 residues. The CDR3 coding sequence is TGCGCCAGCAGCCCCCAGCGGGAGGGCCGTCGGGAGCAGTACTTC. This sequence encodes CASSPQREGRREQYF.

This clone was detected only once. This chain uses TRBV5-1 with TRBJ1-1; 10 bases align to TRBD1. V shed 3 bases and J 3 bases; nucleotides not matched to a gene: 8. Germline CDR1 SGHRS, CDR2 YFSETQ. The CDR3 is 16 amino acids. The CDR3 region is CASSSTPGTGDTEAFF. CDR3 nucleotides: TGCGCCAGCAGCTCGACGCCCGGGACAGGGGACACTGAAGCTTTCTTT.

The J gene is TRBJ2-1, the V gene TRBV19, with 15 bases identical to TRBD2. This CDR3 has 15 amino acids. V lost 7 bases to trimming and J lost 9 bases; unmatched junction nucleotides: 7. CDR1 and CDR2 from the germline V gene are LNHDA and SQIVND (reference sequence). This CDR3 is CASTYGLAGGFEQFF. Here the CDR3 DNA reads TGTGCCAGTACCTATGGACTAGCGGGAGGGTTTGAGCAGTTCTTC. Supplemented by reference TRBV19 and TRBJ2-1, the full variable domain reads DGGITQSPKYLFRKEGQNVTLSCEQNLNHDAMYWYRQDPGQGLRLIYYSQIVNDFQKGDIAEGYSVSREKKESFPLTVTSAQKNPTAFYLCASTYGLAGGFEQFFGPGTRLTVL.

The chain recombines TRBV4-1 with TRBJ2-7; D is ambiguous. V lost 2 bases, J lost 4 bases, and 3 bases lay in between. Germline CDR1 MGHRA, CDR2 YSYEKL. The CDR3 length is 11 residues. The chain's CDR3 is CASSQTYEQYF. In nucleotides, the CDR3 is TGCGCCAGCAGCCAAACTTACGAGCAGTACTTC.

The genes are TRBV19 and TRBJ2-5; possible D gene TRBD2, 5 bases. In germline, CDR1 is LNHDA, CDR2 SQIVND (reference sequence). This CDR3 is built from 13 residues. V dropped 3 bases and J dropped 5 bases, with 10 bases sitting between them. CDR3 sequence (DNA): TGTGCCAGTAGTATTTCTAGCTACGAGACCCAGTACTTC. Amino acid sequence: CASSISSYETQYF.

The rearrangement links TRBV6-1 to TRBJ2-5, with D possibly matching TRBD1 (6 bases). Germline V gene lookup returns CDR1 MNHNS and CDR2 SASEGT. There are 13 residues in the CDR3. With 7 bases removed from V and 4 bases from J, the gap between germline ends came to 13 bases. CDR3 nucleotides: TGTGCCAGCATTAGCGTAGGGGGAGAGACCCAGTACTTC. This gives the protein CASISVGGETQYF.

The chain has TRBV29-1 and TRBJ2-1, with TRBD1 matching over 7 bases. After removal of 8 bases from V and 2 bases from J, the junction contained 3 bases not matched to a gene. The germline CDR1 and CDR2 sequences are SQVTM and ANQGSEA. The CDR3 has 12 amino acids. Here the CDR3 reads CSTGTAYNEQFF. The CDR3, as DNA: TGCAGCACCGGGACAGCCTACAATGAGCAGTTCTTC.

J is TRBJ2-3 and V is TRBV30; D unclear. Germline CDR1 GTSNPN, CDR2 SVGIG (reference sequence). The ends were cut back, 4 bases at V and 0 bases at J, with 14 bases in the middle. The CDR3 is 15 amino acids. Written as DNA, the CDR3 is TGTGCCTGGACCCACCAATCAACTAGCACAGATACGCAGTATTTT. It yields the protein CAWTHQSTSTDTQYF. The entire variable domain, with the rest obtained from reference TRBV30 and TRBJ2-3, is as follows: SQTIHQWPATLVQPVGSPLSLECTVEGTSNPNLYWYRQAAGRGLQLLFYSVGIGQISSEVPQNLSASRPQDRQFILSSKKLLLSDSGFYLCAWTHQSTSTDTQYFGPGTRLTVL.

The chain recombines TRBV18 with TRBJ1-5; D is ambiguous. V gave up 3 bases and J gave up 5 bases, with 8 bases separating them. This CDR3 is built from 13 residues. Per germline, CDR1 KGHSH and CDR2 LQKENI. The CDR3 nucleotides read TGTGCCAGCTCACCCGAGGCGGATCAGCCCCAGCATTTT. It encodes CASSPEADQPQHF.

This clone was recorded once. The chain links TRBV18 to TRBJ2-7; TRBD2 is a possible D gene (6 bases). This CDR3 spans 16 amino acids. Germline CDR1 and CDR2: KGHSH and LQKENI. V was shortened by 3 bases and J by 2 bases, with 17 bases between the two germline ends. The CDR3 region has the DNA TGTGCCAGCTCACCCCGATATATGGACTACCCCTACGAGCAGTACTTC. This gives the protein CASSPRYMDYPYEQYF.

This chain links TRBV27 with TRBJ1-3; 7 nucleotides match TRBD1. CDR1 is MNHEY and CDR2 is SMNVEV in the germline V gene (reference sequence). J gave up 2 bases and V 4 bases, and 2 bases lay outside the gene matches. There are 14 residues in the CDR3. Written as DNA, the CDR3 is TGTGCCAGCAGTTCGACAGGGACTGGAAACACCATATATTTT. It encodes CASSSTGTGNTIYF.

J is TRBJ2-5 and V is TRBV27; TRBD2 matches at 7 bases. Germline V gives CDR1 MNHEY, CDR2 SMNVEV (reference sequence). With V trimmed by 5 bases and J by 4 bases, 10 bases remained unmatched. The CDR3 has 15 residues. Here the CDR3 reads CASSPSSGHGETQYF. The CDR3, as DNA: TGTGCCAGCAGTCCGTCTAGCGGCCACGGAGAGACCCAGTACTTC.

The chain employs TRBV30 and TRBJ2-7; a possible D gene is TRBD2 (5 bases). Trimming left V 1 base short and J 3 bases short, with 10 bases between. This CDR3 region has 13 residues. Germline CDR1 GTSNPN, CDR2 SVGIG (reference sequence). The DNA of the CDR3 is TGTGCCTGGAGTGGGGAGAGCGTCTACGAGCAGTACGTC. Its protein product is CAWSGESVYEQYV.

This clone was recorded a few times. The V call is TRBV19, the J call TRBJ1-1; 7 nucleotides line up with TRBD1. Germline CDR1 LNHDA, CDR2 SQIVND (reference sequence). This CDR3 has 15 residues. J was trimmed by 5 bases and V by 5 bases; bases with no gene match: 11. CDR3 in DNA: TGTGCCAGTAGTCCCGGGGCAGGGGGAGGAACTGAAGCTTTCTTT. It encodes CASSPGAGGGTEAFF.

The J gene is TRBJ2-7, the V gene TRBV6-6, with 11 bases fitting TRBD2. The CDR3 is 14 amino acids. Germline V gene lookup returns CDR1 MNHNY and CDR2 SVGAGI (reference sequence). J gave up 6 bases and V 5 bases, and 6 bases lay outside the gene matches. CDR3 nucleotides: TGTGCCAGCAGTCGGACTAGCGGGTATTTCGAGCAGTACTTC. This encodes CASSRTSGYFEQYF.

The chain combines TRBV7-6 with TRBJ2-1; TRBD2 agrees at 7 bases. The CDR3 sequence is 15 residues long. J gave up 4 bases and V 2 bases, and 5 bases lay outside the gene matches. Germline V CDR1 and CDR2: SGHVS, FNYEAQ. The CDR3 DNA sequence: TGTGCCAGCAGCTTACCCGGGACTACTTACAATGAGCAGTTCTTC. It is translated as CASSLPGTTYNEQFF.

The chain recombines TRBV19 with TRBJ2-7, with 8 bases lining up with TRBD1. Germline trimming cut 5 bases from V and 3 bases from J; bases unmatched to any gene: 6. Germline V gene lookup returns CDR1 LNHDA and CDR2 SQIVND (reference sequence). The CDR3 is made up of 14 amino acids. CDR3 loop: CASSSGTGFYEQYF. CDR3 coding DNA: TGTGCCAGTAGTTCAGGGACAGGATTCTACGAGCAGTACTTC.

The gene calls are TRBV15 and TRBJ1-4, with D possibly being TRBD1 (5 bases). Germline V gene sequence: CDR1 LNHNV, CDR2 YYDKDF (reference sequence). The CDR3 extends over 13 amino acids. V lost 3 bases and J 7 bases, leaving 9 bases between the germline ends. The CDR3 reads CATSRAQGEKLFF. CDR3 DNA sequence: TGTGCCACCAGCAGGGCCCAGGGTGAAAAACTGTTTTTT.

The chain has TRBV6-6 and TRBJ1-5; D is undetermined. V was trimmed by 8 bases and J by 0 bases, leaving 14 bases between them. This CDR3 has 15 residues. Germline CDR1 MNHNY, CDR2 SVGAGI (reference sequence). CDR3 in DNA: TGTGCCAGCCAAGTTACGCGGGGTAGCAATCAGCCCCAGCATTTT. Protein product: CASQVTRGSNQPQHF.

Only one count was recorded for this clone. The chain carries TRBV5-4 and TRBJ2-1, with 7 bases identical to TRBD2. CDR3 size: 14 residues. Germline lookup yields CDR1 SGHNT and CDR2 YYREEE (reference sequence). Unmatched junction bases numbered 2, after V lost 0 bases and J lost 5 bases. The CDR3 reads CASSLGGGDNEQFF. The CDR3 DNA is TGTGCCAGCAGCTTGGGCGGGGGAGACAATGAGCAGTTCTTC.

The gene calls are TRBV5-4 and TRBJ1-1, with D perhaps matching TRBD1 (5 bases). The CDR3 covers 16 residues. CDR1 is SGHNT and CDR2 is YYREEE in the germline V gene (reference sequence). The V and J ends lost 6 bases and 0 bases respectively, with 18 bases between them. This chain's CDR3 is CASKGHAGWMNTEAFF. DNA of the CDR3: TGTGCCAGCAAAGGACATGCAGGGTGGATGAACACTGAAGCTTTCTTT.

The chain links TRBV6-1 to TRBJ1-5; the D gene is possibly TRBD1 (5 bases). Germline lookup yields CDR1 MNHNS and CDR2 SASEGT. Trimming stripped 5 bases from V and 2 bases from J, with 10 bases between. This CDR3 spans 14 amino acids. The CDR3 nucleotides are TGTGCCAGCAGTTGGAGGGGAGGCAATCAGCCCCAGCATTTT. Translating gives CASSWRGGNQPQHF.

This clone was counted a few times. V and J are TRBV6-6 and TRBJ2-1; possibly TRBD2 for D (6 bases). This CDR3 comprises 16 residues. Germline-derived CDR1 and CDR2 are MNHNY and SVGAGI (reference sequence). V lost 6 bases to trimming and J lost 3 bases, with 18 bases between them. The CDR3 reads CASRERGGTSYNEQFF. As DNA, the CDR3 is TGTGCCAGCAGAGAGAGGGGAGGTACAAGCTACAATGAGCAGTTCTTC.

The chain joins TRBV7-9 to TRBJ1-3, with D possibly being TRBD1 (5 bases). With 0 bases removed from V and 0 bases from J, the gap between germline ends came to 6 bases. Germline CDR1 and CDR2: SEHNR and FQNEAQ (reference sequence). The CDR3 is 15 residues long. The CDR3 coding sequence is TGTGCCAGCAGCTTAGCAGGGGCCTCTGGAAACACCATATATTTT. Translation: CASSLAGASGNTIYF.